This TCR beta chain was identified in a study of T cells in Graves' hyperthyroidism and ophthalmopathy. Amplified regions were TCR beta CDR3 sequences from RNA transcripts. HTBI primers were used for first-round RT-PCR of the TCR CDR3. Using its own MiXCR run on the multiplex PCR reads, TCRdb lists one record per CDR3 protein. Among some 580,000 distinct CDR3 sequences listed, more than 15% were seen once. This clonotype was detected ten times or more. Orbital computed tomography and thyroid ultrasound, together with serum TRAb and thyroxine and clinical symptoms, were used for diagnoses. Germline CDR1 is GTSNPN and CDR2 is SVGIG (reference sequence). Losses at the gene ends were 4 bases for V and 9 bases for J; bases not matched to a gene: 8. The CDR3 extends over 12 amino acids.

The sample consisted of blood. The receptor was derived from a woman between 35 and 50 years old with Graves' ophthalmopathy. The chain combines TRBV30 with TRBJ1-1; 7 nucleotides match TRBD1. CDR3 sequence: CAWILGRGQAFF. The DNA for the CDR3 is TGTGCCTGGATCCTCGGGAGGGGGCAAGCTTTCTTT.